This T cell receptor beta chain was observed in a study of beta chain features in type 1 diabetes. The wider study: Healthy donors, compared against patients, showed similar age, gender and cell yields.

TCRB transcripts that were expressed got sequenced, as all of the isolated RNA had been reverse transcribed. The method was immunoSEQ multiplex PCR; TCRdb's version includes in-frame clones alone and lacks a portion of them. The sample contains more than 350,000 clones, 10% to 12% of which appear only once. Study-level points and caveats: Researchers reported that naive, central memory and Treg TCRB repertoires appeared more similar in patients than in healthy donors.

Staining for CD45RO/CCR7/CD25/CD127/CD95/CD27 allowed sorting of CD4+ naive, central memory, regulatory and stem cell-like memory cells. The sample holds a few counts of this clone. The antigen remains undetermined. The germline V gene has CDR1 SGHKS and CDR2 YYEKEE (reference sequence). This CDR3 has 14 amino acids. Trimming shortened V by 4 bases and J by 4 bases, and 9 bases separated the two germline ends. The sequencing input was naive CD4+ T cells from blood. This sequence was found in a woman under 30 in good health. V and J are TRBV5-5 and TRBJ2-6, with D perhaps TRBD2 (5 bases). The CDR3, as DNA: TGTGCCAGCAGCCATTCGGGAGGGGCCAACGTCCTGACTTTC. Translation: CASSHSGGANVLTF.